Each of the 25 T cell receptor beta chains below was sequenced from the same sample in a study of T-cell memory formation after mild COVID-19. MiXCR, applied by TCRdb to the 5' RACE reads, yields one record per CDR3 protein. The sample contains approximately 350,000 distinct CDR3 sequences, about 15% of which appear only once. Sequenced: PBMCs or a T cell subset sorted from them (not recorded which). The receptors derive from a man aged 18 to 30 who had mild COVID-19 (a few samples of this study predate the infection). Cell type and time point are not known.

The sample holds one count of this clonotype. This chain joins TRBV7-3 and TRBJ2-6; 11 nucleotides line up with TRBD1. CDR3 length: 17 residues. Germline CDR1 and CDR2: SGHTA and FQGTGA. J was trimmed by 1 base and V by 5 bases; bases with no gene match: 4. CDR3 sequence: CASSHGQGASGANVLTF. CDR3 bases: TGTGCCAGCAGCCATGGACAGGGGGCATCTGGGGCCAACGTCCTGACTTTC.

This clonotype was seen a handful of times. The chain combines TRBV25-1 with TRBJ1-3; no clear D gene. Germline V lookup: CDR1 MGHDK, CDR2 SYGVNS. Trimming shortened V by 1 base and J by 4 bases, and 14 bases separated the two germline ends. The CDR3 is 16 amino acids. The DNA for the CDR3 is TGTGCCAGCAGTGAATTTTCGGGGTCGGCCGGAAACACCATATATTTT. Protein product: CASSEFSGSAGNTIYF.

This clonotype was counted only a few times. J is TRBJ1-5 and V is TRBV19; D unclear. V gave up 3 bases and J gave up 7 bases, with 13 bases separating them. The CDR3 is made up of 14 amino acids. Germline CDR1 and CDR2: LNHDA and SQIVND (reference sequence). The CDR3 DNA sequence: TGTGCCAGTAGTATTAGGAGGGTGAAACAGCCCCAGCATTTT. Protein product: CASSIRRVKQPQHF.

The chain uses TRBV2 and TRBJ2-5, with TRBD2 matching over 8 bases. In germline, CDR1 is SNHLY, CDR2 FYNNEI. The CDR3 runs 12 residues. J gave up 10 bases and V 8 bases, and 9 bases lay outside the gene matches. The chain's CDR3 is CASHPSGFIQYF. CDR3 DNA sequence: TGTGCCAGCCACCCTAGCGGGTTCATCCAGTACTTC.

This clonotype showed up just a few times. This chain uses TRBV18 with TRBJ2-7; D may be TRBD1 (5 bases). The V gene's germline CDR1 is KGHSH and CDR2 LQKENI. Trimming pared 8 bases from V and 3 bases from J, leaving 11 bases between. The CDR3 runs to 12 residues. CDR3 sequence reads: CASGAQDYEQYV. The DNA of the CDR3 is TGTGCCAGCGGGGCGCAGGACTACGAGCAGTACGTC.

The CDR3 reads CASSLEAQGSPENSPLHF. The CDR3 DNA sequence: TGCGCCAGCAGCTTGGAGGCCCAGGGCTCGCCAGAAAATTCACCCCTCCACTTT. The rearrangement links TRBV5-1 to TRBJ1-6; possibly TRBD1 for D (5 bases). Germline V gives CDR1 SGHRS, CDR2 YFSETQ. This CDR3 is 18 amino acids long. V was shortened by 0 bases and J by 7 bases, with 20 bases between the two germline ends. The entire variable domain, with the rest obtained from reference TRBV5-1 and TRBJ1-6, is as follows: KAGVTQTPRYLIKTRGQQVTLSCSPISGHRSVSWYQQTPGQGLQFLFEYFSETQRNKGNFPGRFSGRQFSNSRSEMNVSTLELGDSALYLCASSLEAQGSPENSPLHFGNGTRLTVT.

This clonotype was counted only a few times. J is TRBJ2-7 and V is TRBV5-1; D not certain. The CDR3 consists of 14 residues. Germline V gene sequence: CDR1 SGHRS, CDR2 YFSETQ. V gave up 4 bases and J gave up 2 bases, with 13 bases separating them. CDR3 sequence: CASSQTGPPYEQYF. As DNA, the CDR3 is TGCGCCAGCAGCCAGACTGGTCCCCCCTACGAGCAGTACTTC.

The V gene is TRBV6-2 or TRBV6-3, the J gene TRBJ2-2, with D hard to call. Germline lookup yields CDR1 MNHEY and CDR2 SVGEGT. Between the trimmed V and J ends, which lost 2 bases and 4 bases, there was a span of 11 bases. The CDR3 is 15 amino acids. The CDR3 region is CASSYRRGPTGELFF. The CDR3 nucleotides are TGTGCCAGCAGTTACCGACGCGGACCCACCGGGGAGCTGTTTTTT.

This clonotype was seen a handful of times. The chain recombines TRBV7-3 with TRBJ2-1; tentatively, D is TRBD1 (6 bases). There are 16 residues in the CDR3. Germline V gene lookup returns CDR1 SGHTA and CDR2 FQGTGA. The V gene lost 5 bases and the J gene lost 1 base, with 15 bases spanning the gap. For the CDR3, the DNA is TGTGCCAGCAGCGATCAGGGGCTCGGGTCCTACAATGAGCAGTTCTTC. It codes for CASSDQGLGSYNEQFF.

CDR3 in amino acids: CASSKTGGGTGELFF. The DNA for the CDR3 is TGTGCCAGCAGCAAAACAGGGGGCGGCACCGGGGAGCTGTTTTTT. The chain joins TRBV6-5 to TRBJ2-2, with 9 positions matching TRBD1. CDR1 and CDR2 (germline): MNHEY, SVGAGI. V was clipped by 6 bases and J by 4 bases; unmatched bases: 6. This CDR3 has 15 amino acids.

This clonotype was found a few times. This sequence joins TRBV7-2 and TRBJ1-6; D gene uncertain. Trimming cost V 1 base and J 3 bases, with 7 bases left between them. The germline V gene has CDR1 SGHTA and CDR2 FQGNSA. CDR3 length: 15 residues. The CDR3 reads CASSLVPHYNSPLHF. The CDR3 DNA sequence: TGTGCCAGCAGCTTAGTACCTCACTATAATTCACCCCTCCACTTT.

This clonotype appeared a few times. The rearrangement uses TRBV7-8 and TRBJ1-5, with no clear D. The CDR3 is 15 residues long. Trimming took off 3 bases at V and 1 base at J, with 10 bases between the two ends. CDR1 and CDR2 from the germline V gene are SGHVS and FQNEAQ. CDR3 sequence reads: CASSFNYGSNQPQHF. As DNA, the CDR3 is TGTGCCAGCAGCTTCAACTACGGAAGCAATCAGCCCCAGCATTTT. Drawing the rest from reference TRBV7-8 and TRBJ1-5, the complete variable domain is GAGVSQSPRYKVAKRGQDVALRCDPISGHVSLFWYQQALGQGPEFLTYFQNEAQLDKSGLPSDRFFAERPEGSVSTLKIQRTQQEDSAVYLCASSFNYGSNQPQHFGDGTRLSIL.

The chain employs TRBV20-1 and TRBJ1-2; no clear D. Germline CDR1 DFQATT, CDR2 SNEGSKA (reference sequence). The CDR3 consists of 12 residues. Trimming left V 0 bases short and J 4 bases short, with 6 bases between. The CDR3 coding sequence is TGCAGTGCTAGAGAGTTGAGCTATGGCTACACCTTC. It translates to CSARELSYGYTF.

The V and J genes are TRBV3-1 and TRBJ2-1; D may match TRBD1 or TRBD2 (6 bases each). Germline assignment: CDR1 LGHDT and CDR2 YNNKEL (reference sequence). CDR3 size: 15 residues. V dropped 1 base and J dropped 5 bases, with 12 bases sitting between them. CDR3 region: CASSQVEGGNNEQFF. The CDR3 coding sequence is TGTGCCAGCAGCCAAGTTGAGGGGGGAAACAATGAGCAGTTCTTC.

This clonotype was seen a few times. The chain has TRBV5-4 and TRBJ2-1; unclear D gene. The germline gives CDR1 SGHNT, CDR2 YYREEE (reference sequence). This CDR3 region has 14 residues. V was pared by 2 bases and J by 11 bases, with 17 bases between. The CDR3: CASSLFGPSQQQFF. DNA of the CDR3: TGTGCCAGCAGCTTATTCGGACCTTCTCAGCAGCAGTTCTTC. The full variable domain, completed using reference TRBV5-4 and TRBJ2-1, is ETGVTQSPTHLIKTRGQQVTLRCSSQSGHNTVSWYQQALGQGPQFIFQYYREEENGRGNFPPRFSGLQFPNYSSELNVNALELDDSALYLCASSLFGPSQQQFFGPGTRLTVL.

This clonotype appeared many times. The chain employs TRBV3-1 and TRBJ2-7; D is unclear. CDR1 LGHDT and CDR2 YNNKEL come from the germline V gene (reference sequence). The CDR3 sequence is 12 residues long. With 3 bases removed from V and 1 base from J, the gap between germline ends came to 4 bases. CDR3 sequence (DNA): TGTGCCAGCAGCCACACTTCCTACGAGCAGTACTTC. Protein: CASSHTSYEQYF.

The chain recombines TRBV15 with TRBJ2-7; 15 bases are a match to TRBD2. The CDR3 loop spans 16 amino acids. Germline CDR1 is LNHNV and CDR2 is YYDKDF (reference sequence). Trimming at V came to 5 bases and at J to 4 bases, leaving 6 bases not matched to a gene. CDR3 sequence (DNA): TGTGCCACCAGCGAACAGGGACTAGCGGGGGGTTACGAGCAGTACTTC. Its protein is CATSEQGLAGGYEQYF.

The chain uses TRBV29-1 and TRBJ1-4; tentatively, D is TRBD1 (6 bases). The CDR3 runs 17 residues. Trimming took 3 bases from V and 5 from J, leaving 22 bases between them. In germline, CDR1 is SQVTM, CDR2 ANQGSEA. The CDR3: CSVEGDWPGQENEKLFF. DNA for the CDR3: TGCAGCGTTGAGGGGGATTGGCCGGGACAAGAGAATGAAAAACTGTTTTTT.

This clonotype was seen more than once but under ten times. The chain has TRBV6-2 or TRBV6-3 and TRBJ2-2; TRBD1 aligns across 8 bases. Trimming cost V 6 bases and J 3 bases; bases outside gene matches: 9. Germline assignment: CDR1 MNHEY and CDR2 SVGEGT. This CDR3 is built from 16 residues. The CDR3 nucleotides read TGTGCCAGCAGGCCCTTTGGACAGGGCTACACCGGGGAGCTGTTTTTT. This translates into CASRPFGQGYTGELFF.

The rearrangement joins TRBV6-5 to TRBJ1-1; D is unclear. The length of the CDR3 is 14 residues. Germline V gene sequence: CDR1 MNHEY, CDR2 SVGAGI. The germline V and J ends were trimmed by 7 bases and 2 bases, with 14 bases remaining between them. The CDR3 reads CASKETPDNTEAFF. CDR3 sequence (DNA): TGTGCCAGCAAGGAGACCCCCGATAACACTGAAGCTTTCTTT.

The chain links TRBV27 to TRBJ2-2; TRBD1 matches 7 bases. The CDR3 totals 13 residues. The V gene end was trimmed by 5 bases and the J gene end by 7 bases; junction bases not matched to a gene: 4. From germline, CDR1 is MNHEY and CDR2 SMNVEV (reference sequence). The CDR3, as DNA: TGTGCCAGCAGTATAACAGGGGTCGGGGAGCTGTTTTTT. It yields the protein CASSITGVGELFF.

This clonotype was observed a few times. The rearrangement joins TRBV5-4 to TRBJ1-1; 7 bases map to TRBD1. Per the germline V gene, CDR1 is SGHNT and CDR2 is YYREEE (reference sequence). Losses at the gene ends were 2 bases for V and 1 base for J; bases not matched to a gene: 5. This CDR3 spans 15 amino acids. The CDR3 DNA reads TGTGCCAGCAGCTTTGTTGACAGGGCGAACACTGAAGCTTTCTTT. Its translation: CASSFVDRANTEAFF. Combining the CDR3 with reference TRBV5-4 and TRBJ1-1 gives the whole variable domain ETGVTQSPTHLIKTRGQQVTLRCSSQSGHNTVSWYQQALGQGPQFIFQYYREEENGRGNFPPRFSGLQFPNYSSELNVNALELDDSALYLCASSFVDRANTEAFFGQGTRLTVV.

CDR3 DNA sequence: TGTGCCAGCAGTAATAGCGGGGGCGGACCGCAGTATTTT. Amino acids: CASSNSGGGPQYF. This sequence joins TRBV6-5 and TRBJ2-3; TRBD2 aligns across 9 bases. The germline gives CDR1 MNHEY, CDR2 SVGAGI. This CDR3 contains 13 residues. The ends lost 5 bases at V and 10 bases at J; junction bases unmatched: 7.

The rearrangement uses TRBV4-1 and TRBJ2-7; D remains unclear. The CDR3 consists of 11 residues. The germline CDR1 and CDR2 sequences are MGHRA and YSYEKL. V was clipped by 3 bases and J by 5 bases, with 5 bases between them. The CDR3 sequence is CASSQGHEQYV. In DNA, the CDR3 is TGCGCCAGCAGCCAGGGCCACGAGCAGTACGTC.

There are a few counts of this clonotype. This sequence joins TRBV6-1 and TRBJ1-2; D is ambiguous. V was pared by 2 bases and J by 2 bases, with 15 bases between. This CDR3 is built from 16 residues. Looked up from germline, CDR1 is MNHNS and CDR2 is SASEGT. This CDR3 reads CASSEYVEVENYGYTF. The CDR3 DNA follows: TGTGCCAGCAGTGAATATGTCGAGGTGGAGAACTATGGCTACACCTTC.